The entry below gives a single T cell receptor beta chain sequence along with its context. The data stem from a study of blood T cell repertoires in COVID-19. Whole-study context: There were acute and convalescent COVID-19 samples, and they came from the United States, Italy and Spain.

Methods used by the authors: Counts of nucleated cells, estimated from reference gene primer amplification, were obtained. Measured with immunoSEQ multiplex PCR; TCRdb has only the in-frame clones, and not every one. Clone size and the V and J calls come from that table; the DNA yielded D and trimming. The table lists roughly 100,000 clones, around 85% of them singletons. The clonotype originates from an elderly man with active or convalescent COVID-19. The sample consisted of peripheral blood.

The CDR3 loop reads CASSPRDWRLSEQYF. The CDR3 bases are TGTGCCAGCTCACCTCGGGACTGGCGACTGAGTGAGCAGTACTTC. V usage is TRBV18 and J usage is TRBJ2-7; maybe TRBD2 (6 bases). Germline CDR1 KGHSH, CDR2 LQKENI. V lost 3 bases, J lost 7 bases, and 19 bases lay in between. CDR3 length: 15 residues.